The clone carrying this T cell receptor (beta chain) was found many times. Antigen specificity is unknown. The data belong to a study of T cell repertoires in cytomegalovirus infection. TCRdb processed the reads anew with MiXCR; each CDR3 protein has one entry. Here the sample spans about 200,000 distinct CDR3 sequences, more than 9% being singletons. V was shortened by 2 bases and J by 7 bases, with 15 bases between the two germline ends. This CDR3 comprises 15 residues. CDR1 is SGHVS and CDR2 is FQNEAQ in the germline V gene. General observations from the study: CMV-specific TCR beta clonotypes restricted by HLA-C dominated the ex vivo response.

The sample taken for sequencing was PBMCs. The receptor comes from a human donor in good health (CMV status not recorded). Some clones in this sample may be carry-over from other donors' samples. The chain joins TRBV7-8 to TRBJ2-1; possible D gene TRBD2, 5 bases. The CDR3 region has the DNA TGTGCCAGCAGCTTAAGAGACTATGGGGAAAATGAGCAGTTCTTC. Encoded protein: CASSLRDYGENEQFF.